The 25 T cell receptor beta chains below come from one sample, sequenced in a study of vaccination and CD4 T cells after COVID-19. The treatment: roughly 10-day PBMC culture with coronavirus spike peptide pools or control peptides (ViraFEST assay). Antigens for these TCRs are unknown. The Oncomine TCR Beta short-read assay sequenced DNA from cultured CD4+ T cells. Via MiXCR, TCRdb re-called the PCR reads, giving one row per CDR3 protein. The data contain around 19,000 distinct CDR3 sequences, about 43% of them singletons. Sequenced here: CD4+ T cells from blood, cultured in vitro, sampled after SARS-CoV-2 vaccination. The receptors come from a human donor who had recovered from COVID-19.

The chain employs TRBV9 and TRBJ1-1; 9 bases fit TRBD1. The CDR3 length is 14 residues. Germline V gene data show CDR1 as SGDLS and CDR2 as YYNGEE. The junction had 7 bases not matched to a gene; V was cut back by 4 bases and J by 6 bases. The CDR3 nucleotides are TGTGCCAGCAGCAAACCGGGACAGGGCTCTGAAGCTTTCTTT. This translates into CASSKPGQGSEAFF.

J is TRBJ1-4 and V is TRBV4-1; D gene ambiguous. This CDR3 comprises 16 residues. Trimming shortened V by 1 base and J by 10 bases, and 19 bases separated the two germline ends. Germline V lookup: CDR1 MGHRA, CDR2 YSYEKL. The CDR3 DNA reads TGCGCCAGCAGCCAAGGCCAGGAGCGACATCTAGGAAAACTGTTTTTT. This encodes CASSQGQERHLGKLFF.

Points on this clonotype: One end of the junction varies from germline; a read error may be responsible. V usage is TRBV12-3 or TRBV12-4 and J usage is TRBJ2-2, with TRBD2 matching over 11 bases. The CDR3 sequence is 15 residues long. DNA of the CDR3: TGTGCCAGCAGTGTAGCGGGGGGGAGTACCGGGGAGCTGTTTTTT. This translates into CASSVAGGSTGELFF.

This clonotype has only a few counts. The rearrangement joins TRBV20-1 to TRBJ1-1; 9 bases match TRBD1. The germline CDR1 and CDR2 sequences are DFQATT and SNEGSKA (reference sequence). The CDR3 totals 14 residues. Losses at the gene ends were 3 bases for V and 3 bases for J; bases not matched to a gene: 5. DNA of the CDR3: TGCAGTGCTAGTAAACAGGGGGCGGACACTGAAGCTTTCTTT. Protein: CSASKQGADTEAFF.

The chain recombines TRBV7-2 with TRBJ2-3; 8 bases line up with TRBD2. Germline lookup yields CDR1 SGHTA and CDR2 FQGNSA. This CDR3 region has 17 residues. The trim removed 2 bases at V and 5 bases at J, leaving 12 bases unmatched. The chain's CDR3 is CASSLFSGTSFQDTQYF. The CDR3 nucleotides read TGTGCCAGCAGCTTATTCTCCGGGACTAGTTTCCAAGATACGCAGTATTTT.

The chain is built from TRBV7-9 and TRBJ1-2, with no clear D. The CDR3 spans 13 residues. Trimming left V 0 bases short and J 4 bases short, with 6 bases between. Germline V gene sequence: CDR1 SEHNR, CDR2 FQNEAQ (reference sequence). Written as DNA, the CDR3 is TGTGCCAGCAGCTTAGCGGCAGGCTATGGCTACACCTTC. Translating it yields CASSLAAGYGYTF.

The V and J genes are TRBV20-1 and TRBJ2-3, with TRBD2 matching 7 bases. The ends lost 5 bases at V and 0 bases at J; junction bases unmatched: 5. The CDR3 totals 14 residues. Germline assignment: CDR1 DFQATT and CDR2 SNEGSKA (reference sequence). CDR3 nucleotide sequence: TGCAGTGCTGAATTTAGCGGGAGCACAGATACGCAGTATTTT. Translation: CSAEFSGSTDTQYF.

The chain employs TRBV11-3 and TRBJ1-1, with D possibly matching TRBD1 (5 bases). The CDR3 consists of 14 residues. Per the germline V gene, CDR1 is SGHNT and CDR2 is YENEEA. The V end was cut by 4 bases, the J end by 6 bases, with 15 bases between. CDR3 protein: CASSWGLLSSEAFF. CDR3 DNA: TGTGCCAGCAGCTGGGGACTTCTGTCGTCTGAAGCTTTCTTT.

The V call is TRBV20-1, the J call TRBJ2-5, with D uncertain. Germline CDR1 and CDR2: DFQATT and SNEGSKA (reference sequence). V was trimmed by 3 bases and J by 4 bases, leaving 12 bases between them. This CDR3 comprises 13 residues. The CDR3, as DNA: TGCAGTGCTAGGAAGCAGGTTATAGAGACCCAGTACTTC. Protein sequence: CSARKQVIETQYF.

The chain couples TRBV19 to TRBJ1-2; D ambiguous. Germline lookup yields CDR1 LNHDA and CDR2 SQIVND (reference sequence). Trimming pared 6 bases from V and 1 base from J, leaving 12 bases between. This CDR3 spans 14 amino acids. CDR3 in amino acids: CASRTPGGNYGYTF. The CDR3 DNA sequence: TGTGCCAGTAGAACCCCGGGCGGTAACTATGGCTACACCTTC.

The chain carries TRBV24-1 and TRBJ2-1; D call uncertain. Trimming took off 11 bases at V and 6 bases at J, with 10 bases between the two ends. The CDR3 consists of 11 residues. CDR1 is KGHDR and CDR2 is SFDVKD in the germline V gene. CDR3 bases: TGTGCCATGGGTGGGTTCAATGAGCAGTTCTTC. It codes for CAMGGFNEQFF.

The CDR3 region is CAGAAGAIYEQYF. The CDR3 DNA reads as TGTGCGGGAGCCGCAGGAGCTATCTACGAGCAGTACTTC. The V call is TRBV10-3, the J call TRBJ2-7; perhaps TRBD2 as D (5 bases). The germline V gene has CDR1 ENHRY and CDR2 SYGVKD. CDR3 length: 13 residues.

This sequence joins TRBV27 and TRBJ2-3, with D uncertain. CDR3 length: 11 amino acids. Germline loops: CDR1 MNHEY, CDR2 SMNVEV (reference sequence). With 2 bases removed from V and 5 bases from J, the gap between germline ends came to 2 bases. The CDR3, as DNA: TGTGCCAGCAGTTTACGAGATACGCAGTATTTT. This translates into CASSLRDTQYF.

A few counts support this clonotype. The chain uses TRBV27 and TRBJ1-2, with 11 nucleotides matching TRBD1. CDR1 is MNHEY, CDR2 SMNVEV, per germline (reference sequence). CDR3 length equals 17 residues. The V gene end was trimmed by 6 bases and the J gene end by 4 bases; junction bases not matched to a gene: 13. The CDR3: CASSRGTGGNAGYGYTF. CDR3 DNA sequence: TGTGCCAGCAGCCGGGGGACAGGGGGGAATGCGGGCTATGGCTACACCTTC.

This chain connects TRBV7-9 to TRBJ1-1, with 8 bases lining up with TRBD1. The junction had 8 bases not matched to a gene; V was cut back by 3 bases and J by 5 bases. CDR3 length: 15 amino acids. The germline CDR1 and CDR2 sequences are SEHNR and FQNEAQ (reference sequence). The CDR3 DNA follows: TGTGCCAGCAGCTTCGGGGGCAGGGGGCGGACTGAAGCTTTCTTT. It codes for CASSFGGRGRTEAFF.

This clonotype showed up just a few times. The chain links TRBV15 to TRBJ1-5; TRBD1 aligns across 8 bases. CDR3 size: 16 residues. With 0 bases clipped from V and 11 bases from J, the junction kept 12 bases outside the gene matches. Germline V CDR1 and CDR2: LNHNV, YYDKDF (reference sequence). The CDR3 here is CATSRDRTGLTGTQHF. CDR3 sequence (DNA): TGTGCCACCAGCAGAGATCGGACAGGGCTCACAGGCACCCAGCATTTT.

A few counts support this clonotype. This sequence joins TRBV28 and TRBJ1-2; D unclear. The V and J ends lost 2 bases and 5 bases respectively, with 15 bases between them. Germline V lookup: CDR1 MDHEN, CDR2 SYDVKM. CDR3 length equals 15 residues. The CDR3 loop reads CASSLGPEGRYGYTF. CDR3 coding DNA: TGTGCCAGCAGTTTAGGGCCTGAAGGGAGGTATGGCTACACCTTC.

The chain's CDR3 is CASSRSLGLHTQYF. The CDR3 coding sequence is TGTGCCAGTAGTAGATCGCTAGGTCTACATACGCAGTATTTT. This chain connects TRBV19 to TRBJ2-3; no clear D. This CDR3 is 14 amino acids long. In germline, CDR1 is LNHDA, CDR2 SQIVND (reference sequence). Trimming took 4 bases from V and 7 from J, leaving 15 bases between them. The whole variable domain, remainder taken from reference TRBV19 and TRBJ2-3, is DGGITQSPKYLFRKEGQNVTLSCEQNLNHDAMYWYRQDPGQGLRLIYYSQIVNDFQKGDIAEGYSVSREKKESFPLTVTSAQKNPTAFYLCASSRSLGLHTQYFGPGTRLTVL.

The V gene is TRBV11-3, the J gene TRBJ2-2; D is unclear. V was clipped by 2 bases and J by 6 bases, with 4 bases between them. This CDR3 has 12 amino acids. Germline V gene sequence: CDR1 SGHNT, CDR2 YENEEA. As DNA, the CDR3 is TGTGCCAGCAGCTTATACCCCGGGGAGCTGTTTTTT. Translating it yields CASSLYPGELFF. Using reference TRBV11-3 and TRBJ2-2 for the parts outside the CDR3, the full variable domain is EAGVVQSPRYKIIEKKQPVAFWCNPISGHNTLYWYLQNLGQGPELLIRYENEEAVDDSQLPKDRFSAERLKGVDSTLKIQPAELGDSAVYLCASSLYPGELFFGEGSRLTVL.

This chain joins TRBV12-1 and TRBJ1-2; the table calls TRBD1, which could not be checked here. TRBV12-1 is shown as a pseudogene. The CDR3 has 15 amino acids. CDR3 loop: CASCWVETGVDGYTF. CDR3 coding DNA: TGTGCCAGCTGTTGGGTGGAGACAGGGGTCGACGGCTACACCTTC.

This clonotype was seen a handful of times. The chain combines TRBV24-1 with TRBJ2-1, with D possibly matching TRBD2 (5 bases). The CDR3 is 12 amino acids. Between the trimmed V and J ends, which lost 4 bases and 10 bases, there was a span of 10 bases. CDR1 is KGHDR and CDR2 is SFDVKD in the germline V gene. The CDR3 sequence is CATSDEGREQFF. CDR3 DNA: TGTGCCACCAGTGACGAGGGTAGGGAGCAGTTCTTC.

The V gene is TRBV5-4, the J gene TRBJ1-2, with 8 bases identical to TRBD1. Germline loops: CDR1 SGHNT, CDR2 YYREEE (reference sequence). V lost 3 bases to trimming and J lost 5 bases; unmatched junction nucleotides: 9. The CDR3 consists of 15 residues. The CDR3 DNA follows: TGTGCCAGCAGCTCCCCAGGACAGGGAAATTATGGCTACACCTTC. It yields the protein CASSSPGQGNYGYTF.

The V call is TRBV28, the J call TRBJ1-1; D may be TRBD1 (5 bases). There are 14 residues in the CDR3. Germline values: CDR1 MDHEN, CDR2 SYDVKM. Trimming stripped 9 bases from V and 1 base from J, with 15 bases between. CDR3: CASGGGTANTEAFF. The DNA for the CDR3 is TGTGCCAGTGGGGGGGGTACAGCGAACACTGAAGCTTTCTTT. Together with reference TRBV28 and TRBJ1-1, the CDR3 gives the full variable domain: DVKVTQSSRYLVKRTGEKVFLECVQDMDHENMFWYRQDPGLGLRLIYFSYDVKMKEKGDIPEGYSVSREKKERFSLILESASTNQTSMYLCASGGGTANTEAFFGQGTRLTVV.

V gene TRBV6-2 or TRBV6-3 combines with J gene TRBJ1-2; TRBD1 matches 7 bases. V dropped 5 bases and J dropped 8; count of bases not matched to a gene: 8. Germline V gives CDR1 MNHEY, CDR2 SVGEGT. This CDR3 comprises 13 residues. The CDR3 is CASSPTTGLGYTF. CDR3 sequence (DNA): TGTGCCAGCAGTCCCACGACAGGGCTCGGCTACACCTTC.

The genes are TRBV4-2 and TRBJ1-5; D remains unclear. V lost 1 base and J lost 3, with 19 bases in between. The germline gives CDR1 LGHNA, CDR2 YNFKEQ. The CDR3 spans 18 residues. In DNA form, the CDR3 reads TGTGCCAGCAGCCAAGCTTTGATGGGGTCCCGAATCAATCAGCCCCAGCATTTT. Translation: CASSQALMGSRINQPQHF.